This T cell receptor beta chain was documented in a study of cytomegalovirus exposure and HLA in healthy donors. The germline V gene encodes CDR1 SGHKS and CDR2 YYEKEE (reference sequence). The ends were cut back, 1 base at V and 6 bases at J, with 15 bases in the middle. The CDR3 runs 15 residues. This clone was recorded once. The antigen remains unidentified. The PCR had 60 Vbeta and 13 Jbeta primers. TCRdb's table, derived via immunoSEQ multiplex PCR, lists solely in-frame clones and lacks some. This sample has about 200,000 clones, with under 90% found just once. Study-wide results and limits: TCR association rates varied by HLA locus in a later analysis, with DRB1 highest and HLA-C lowest. A missense DCLRE1C variant was associated with V- and J-gene trimming of TCR beta chains in a later analysis, and an independent cohort replicated the association.

This TCR was recovered from a boy between 2 and 10 years old in good health and CMV-seronegative. V gene TRBV5-5 combines with J gene TRBJ2-3, with D possibly TRBD1 on 6 matching bases. Material: PBMCs. The CDR3 DNA reads as TGTGCCAGCAGCTTGAGTACAGGGCTTCGGGATACGCAGTATTTT. Its protein product is CASSLSTGLRDTQYF.